Included here is one T cell receptor beta chain sequence, with context. Generated by immunoSEQ multiplex PCR, the TCRdb table keeps only in-frame clones and is missing some. Among some 70,000 clones listed, about nine tenths were seen once. The data stem from a study of technical replicates of blood from several donors. Source material: T cells isolated from PBMCs. The sequence was collected from a human donor in good health.

The CDR3, as DNA: TGCGCCAGCAGCGGTCGGGACTCTCCCTCGGGAGATACGCAGTATTTT. Translation gives CASSGRDSPSGDTQYF. The V gene is TRBV5-1, the J gene TRBJ2-3; TRBD2 might be the D (6 bases). Germline values: CDR1 SGHRS, CDR2 YFSETQ. V shed 4 bases and J shed 5 bases, with 20 bases lying between them. This CDR3 contains 16 residues.